These 13 T cell receptor beta chains originate from one sample sequenced in a study of graft-versus-host responses after intestinal transplantation. Generated by immunoSEQ multiplex PCR, the TCRdb table keeps only in-frame clones and is missing some. Here the sample spans about 93,000 clones, approximately 92% being singletons. Their antigen targets remain unknown. The sequenced sample was unstimulated CD8+ T cells sorted from spleen or lymph node cells, obtained before intestinal transplant. The receptors stem from a human donor who received an intestinal transplant.

This chain connects TRBV27 to TRBJ2-3; 9 bases are shared with TRBD2. This CDR3 contains 16 residues. After removal of 4 bases from V and 4 bases from J, the junction contained 9 bases not matched to a gene. From germline, CDR1 is MNHEY and CDR2 SMNVEV (reference sequence). The CDR3 sequence is CASSYSGLATADTQYF. The CDR3 coding sequence is TGTGCCAGCAGTTACTCCGGACTAGCGACGGCAGATACGCAGTATTTT.

This clone was counted a single time. This chain joins TRBV5-1 and TRBJ2-3, with 11 nucleotides matching TRBD2. Germline V gene lookup returns CDR1 SGHRS and CDR2 YFSETQ. This CDR3 spans 20 amino acids. The V gene end was trimmed by 4 bases and the J gene end by 1 base; junction bases not matched to a gene: 17. The CDR3 is CASSAGPGTSGRTGTDTQYF. For the CDR3, the DNA is TGCGCCAGCAGCGCGGGTCCAGGGACTAGCGGACGCACAGGCACAGATACGCAGTATTTT.

The V gene is TRBV7-8, the J gene TRBJ2-1; D is ambiguous. Trimming took off 3 bases at V and 10 bases at J, with 13 bases between the two ends. The CDR3 is made up of 13 amino acids. Germline V gene data show CDR1 as SGHVS and CDR2 as FQNEAQ. The CDR3 nucleotides read TGTGCCAGCAGCTTGTTTTCAGGCTGGGAGCAGTTCTTC. Translation gives CASSLFSGWEQFF.

The genes are TRBV10-2 and TRBJ2-2; D may be TRBD2 (5 bases). The germline V and J ends were trimmed by 2 bases and 1 base, with 11 bases remaining between them. Germline V gene sequence: CDR1 WSHSY, CDR2 SAAADI. CDR3 length equals 16 residues. CDR3 sequence (DNA): TGCGCCAGCAGTGAGAAGGAGAGCGGGAACACCGGGGAGCTGTTTTTT. It encodes CASSEKESGNTGELFF.

The gene calls are TRBV5-5 and TRBJ1-1; D gene unclear. From germline, CDR1 is SGHKS and CDR2 YYEKEE (reference sequence). Trimming shortened V by 0 bases and J by 3 bases, and 12 bases separated the two germline ends. The CDR3 is made up of 15 amino acids. Here the CDR3 reads CASSLVGRVDTEAFF. The CDR3 DNA reads TGTGCCAGCAGCTTGGTTGGGAGGGTGGACACTGAAGCTTTCTTT.

This clone was recorded once. The chain joins TRBV9 to TRBJ1-1, with 10 positions matching TRBD1. The CDR3 consists of 15 residues. Looked up from germline, CDR1 is SGDLS and CDR2 is YYNGEE. V lost 6 bases and J lost 6; bases outside the gene matches: 11. CDR3 coding DNA: TGTGCCAGCACCAAAGTGGGGACAGGGGTATCTGAAGCTTTCTTT. This encodes CASTKVGTGVSEAFF.

The chain has TRBV2 and TRBJ2-3; D gene unclear. The germline V gene encodes CDR1 SNHLY and CDR2 FYNNEI. Trimming stripped 2 bases from V and 1 base from J, with 10 bases between. This CDR3 contains 15 residues. CDR3 bases: TGTGCCAGCAGTGAACGTATACCGGGCACAGATACGCAGTATTTT. Translating it yields CASSERIPGTDTQYF. Filled out from reference TRBV2 and TRBJ2-3, the complete variable domain reads EPEVTQTPSHQVTQMGQEVILRCVPISNHLYFYWYRQILGQKVEFLVSFYNNEISEKSEIFDDQFSVERPDGSNFTLKIRSTKLEDSAMYFCASSERIPGTDTQYFGPGTRLTVL.

V gene TRBV11-1 combines with J gene TRBJ1-2; 7 bases match TRBD1. CDR1 and CDR2 from the germline V gene are SGHAT and FQDESV (reference sequence). The J segment lost 2 bases and the V segment lost 3 bases, leaving 0 bases of the junction unmatched. CDR3 length: 13 amino acids. CDR3 bases: TGTGCCAGCAGCTTGGGACAGAACTATGGCTACACCTTC. Its protein product is CASSLGQNYGYTF.

V and J are TRBV27 and TRBJ2-4; D call uncertain. This CDR3 spans 14 amino acids. The germline V and J ends were trimmed by 2 bases and 8 bases, with 13 bases remaining between them. Germline V gene sequence: CDR1 MNHEY, CDR2 SMNVEV (reference sequence). DNA for the CDR3: TGTGCCAGCAGTTTAGAGTCCCCCGGAGACATTCAGTACTTC. It is translated as CASSLESPGDIQYF.

The chain couples TRBV7-9 to TRBJ2-1; 8 bases line up with TRBD2. Germline V lookup: CDR1 SEHNR, CDR2 FQNEAQ (reference sequence). Losses at the gene ends were 5 bases for V and 6 bases for J; bases not matched to a gene: 9. The CDR3 sequence is 15 residues long. CDR3 coding DNA: TGTGCCAGCAGCCAAACTAGCGGAACTATCAATGAGCAGTTCTTC. Translated, it gives CASSQTSGTINEQFF.

The V call is TRBV4-3, the J call TRBJ1-6, with 8 nucleotides matching TRBD1. Trimming took 0 bases from V and 14 from J; bases not matched to a gene: 18. The CDR3 is 18 amino acids. The germline V gene has CDR1 LGHNA and CDR2 YSLEER. Written as DNA, the CDR3 is TGCGCCAGCAGCCAAGATTTCCGTGCCGGGACAGGCTTTATCACCCTCCACTTT. It codes for CASSQDFRAGTGFITLHF.

The V and J genes are TRBV7-9 and TRBJ2-7; TRBD2 agrees at 7 bases. CDR1 and CDR2 from the germline V gene are SEHNR and FQNEAQ (reference sequence). This CDR3 is 14 amino acids long. Unmatched junction bases numbered 11, after V lost 5 bases and J lost 7 bases. CDR3 loop: CASSPTSVLGEQYF. CDR3 nucleotides: TGTGCCAGCAGCCCAACTAGCGTACTGGGTGAGCAGTACTTC.

V is TRBV5-1 and J is TRBJ2-2; D might be TRBD2 (6 bases). From germline, CDR1 is SGHRS and CDR2 YFSETQ. V was cut by 4 bases and J by 4 bases, with 26 bases left in between. This CDR3 has 19 amino acids. The CDR3, as DNA: TGCGCCAGCAGCCTAGGGTGGCAACGGGAGCGGATTAGCACCGGGGAGCTGTTTTTT. It is translated as CASSLGWQRERISTGELFF.